This is a list of T cell receptor beta chains from one sample in a study of T-cell reconstitution after alpha-beta-depleted transplantation in children. A single record per CDR3 protein comes from TCRdb applying MiXCR to the PCR reads. The repertoire holds hundreds of thousands of distinct CDR3 sequences, with approximately 15% as singletons. The input for sequencing was PBMCs from the stem cell graft donor, taken from the stem cell graft. The receptors here all came from a human donor who donated a stem cell graft to a child with acute myeloid leukemia. The CDR3 runs from the conserved cysteine through the conserved F or W. Fields, in order: V gene, J gene, CDR3 protein.

>TRBV7-3|TRBJ2-3
CASSLRVGVGTDTQYF
>TRBV13|TRBJ2-1
CASSLDGIVDEQFF
>TRBV7-2|TRBJ1-6
CASSPDSAKPLHF
>TRBV20-1|TRBJ1-2
CSARSRKGQYEGYTF
>TRBV15|TRBJ1-2
CATSTSRGDYGYTF
>TRBV12-3/TRBV12-4|TRBJ2-1
CASSLFSGTGEDNEQFF
>TRBV20-1|TRBJ2-1
CSAREAGGRNEQFF
>TRBV20-1|TRBJ1-6
CSASKDRGLFGSPLHF
>TRBV12-3/TRBV12-4|TRBJ2-7
CASSLKAGTAVYEQYF
>TRBV12-3/TRBV12-4|TRBJ1-5
CASSYGTGSGSQHF
>TRBV5-5|TRBJ1-5
CASSLRGNSNQPQHF
>TRBV7-2|TRBJ2-2
CASSLVALNTGELFF
>TRBV20-1|TRBJ2-1
CSAPPRGGTYNEQFF
>TRBV5-6|TRBJ2-7
CASSSGTGQYEQYF
>TRBV15|TRBJ2-5
CATSGDYVETQYF
>TRBV15|TRBJ2-1
CATSRLGKEYNEQFF
>TRBV4-2|TRBJ1-1
CASILGRGDTEAFF
>TRBV20-1|TRBJ2-3
CSAAGGIGTDTQYF
>TRBV3-1|TRBJ2-3
CASSPGTEYTDTQYF
>TRBV20-1|TRBJ1-2
CSAASSGQGAYGYTF
>TRBV24-1|TRBJ1-1
CATSDSAGTGAFF
>TRBV5-1|TRBJ2-1
CASSLVPGNEQFF
>TRBV7-2|TRBJ1-3
CASSSSQGAGNTIYF
>TRBV12-3/TRBV12-4|TRBJ2-2
CASRSGLGELFF
>TRBV6-1|TRBJ1-5
CASWEQVFNQPQHF
>TRBV20-1|TRBJ2-1
CSASYATSGGGEQFF
>TRBV12-3/TRBV12-4|TRBJ1-1
CASSFGREEAFF
>TRBV20-1|TRBJ1-5
CSARDRGTRSQPQHF
>TRBV20-1|TRBJ1-1
CSARGKTPKPEAFF
>TRBV5-1|TRBJ2-2
CASSGTSGELFF
>TRBV3-1|TRBJ2-5
CASSQENRAGIQYF
>TRBV4-3|TRBJ2-7
CASSYKYVAGGEQYF
>TRBV7-2|TRBJ1-4
CASSSQGRDNEKLFF
>TRBV11-3|TRBJ2-5
CASSFGRVQETQYF
>TRBV9|TRBJ1-1
CASSVTGNTEAFF
>TRBV5-1|TRBJ1-1
CASSLRQSRNTEAFF
>TRBV6-1|TRBJ2-3
CASALTGGRGDTQYF
>TRBV29-1|TRBJ1-1
CSVGSGTEAFF
>TRBV5-1|TRBJ1-1
CASRTANTEAFF
>TRBV12-3/TRBV12-4|TRBJ1-5
CASSFNRDSNQPQHF
>TRBV7-3|TRBJ2-1
CASSWEGEQFF